This T cell receptor (beta chain) was captured by sequencing in a study of control samples from healthy donors and cancer patients. Data came from immunoSEQ multiplex PCR; TCRdb stores just in-frame clones and leaves some out. The data contain 100,000 to 150,000 clones, just under 95% of them singletons. The germline gives CDR1 MGHRA, CDR2 YSYEKL. This CDR3 is built from 15 residues. J gave up 6 bases and V 4 bases, and 8 bases lay outside the gene matches. The TCR originated in a man aged 18 to 30 in good health. The V call is TRBV4-1, the J call TRBJ1-5; 8 nucleotides align to TRBD1. The sequenced sample consisted of blood. For the CDR3, the DNA is TGCGCCAGCAGCCCTCAAGGACAGGGCAGTCAGCCCCAGCATTTT. It encodes CASSPQGQGSQPQHF.